These 2 T cell receptor beta chains came from one sample sequenced in a study of naive and memory T cell subsets. A UMI-containing oligonucleotide was joined by 3' ligation to the TCR cDNA template. The SP2 primer and nested alpha and beta constant region primers amplified ligated cDNA in four rounds. MiXCR, run by TCRdb on the 5' RACE reads, gives a single entry per CDR3 protein. The top ten hold approximately 21% of the sample, which has 55,000 to 65,000 distinct CDR3 sequences, 6.5% to 9% seen once. The receptors were gathered from a female donor in good health.

In this sample, this clonotype turned up a few times. The J gene is TRBJ2-3, the V gene TRBV2; D may be TRBD2 (6 bases). The V gene lost 6 bases and the J gene lost 6 bases, with 13 bases spanning the gap. The CDR3 has 13 residues. CDR1 is SNHLY, CDR2 FYNNEI, per germline. The CDR3 bases are TGTGCCAGCAGACGGGGGAGTGGGGATACGCAGTATTTT. Amino acid sequence: CASRRGSGDTQYF.

V is TRBV20-1 and J is TRBJ1-5, with TRBD1 matching 10 bases. This CDR3 spans 17 amino acids. The germline CDR1 and CDR2 sequences are DFQATT and SNEGSKA (reference sequence). V shed 6 bases, J shed 4 bases, and the junction held 15 bases outside the gene matches. The CDR3 sequence: CSADRQGASLVNQPQHF. For the CDR3, the DNA is TGCAGTGCCGATCGACAGGGGGCCAGTCTCGTTAATCAGCCCCAGCATTTT.